This T cell receptor (beta chain) is from a study of CXCR3-negative and CXCR3-positive naive CD8 T cells. Study summary: A total of some 130 million TRB reads was generated, with about 1.5 +/- 0.3 million per library. Study conclusions and caveats: TCR interaction strength was inferred from TRB CDR3 physicochemistry, as CD5 matched across naive subsets. A higher hydrophobicity marked the TRB CDR3s of CXCR3-positive naive cells versus CXCR3-negative naive cells. Naive CXCR3-positive and CXCR3-negative cells shared TRBV-TRBJ usage; memory cells diverged. Memory CD8+ cells showed much lower diversity, while both naive subsets were comparably high.

As to this clonotype: The antigen is undetermined.

UMI labels and 5' RACE were used to prepare the TRB cDNA libraries. TCRdb reprocessed the 5' RACE reads, with one entry per CDR3 protein and no DNA. The sample data list approximately 100,000 distinct CDR3 sequences. This receptor was identified in a human donor in good health. Some clones in this sample may be carry-over from other donors' samples. The material sequenced was naive CXCR3+ CD8+ T cells from blood. Subset described: CD45RO-CCR7+CD27+CD95- naive CD8+ T cells expressing CXCR3 (TNR3+).

The CDR3: CASPEGLHGPDTQYF. The genes are TRBV7-9 and TRBJ2-3; TCRdb's D call, TRBD2, is unchecked because there is no DNA. Per the germline V gene, CDR1 is SEHNR and CDR2 is FQNEAQ (reference sequence). There are 15 residues in the CDR3.